The sequence of this TCR beta chain was determined in a study of blood T cell repertoires in COVID-19. As for the study in general: The United States, Italy and Spain were the sources of the acute and convalescent COVID-19 samples. T cells, B-cell-depleted T cells, or PBMCs supplied cDNA or gDNA.

How the authors handled the data: It was from reference gene primer amplification that nucleated cell counts were estimated. The method was immunoSEQ multiplex PCR; TCRdb's version includes in-frame clones alone and lacks a portion of them. V and J calls and clone size are those listed in that table; D and trimming were worked out from the DNA. The sample has tens of thousands of clones, around 79% seen once; the top ten hold about a third. The CDR3 spans 14 residues. V gave up 0 bases and J gave up 8 bases, with 15 bases separating them. Germline CDR1 reads GTSNPN; CDR2 reads SVGIG (reference sequence).

Sample: peripheral blood. V and J are TRBV30 and TRBJ2-3, with D tentatively TRBD2 (5 bases). The sequence was collected from a woman between 65 and 79 years old with acute or convalescent COVID-19. Here the CDR3 DNA reads TGTGCCTGGAGTGTAGCTGTCCGAGGAGGTACGCAGTATTTT. As protein: CAWSVAVRGGTQYF.